Described below is a single T cell receptor beta chain sequence and its context. This CDR3 region has 15 residues. J was trimmed by 3 bases and V by 0 bases; bases with no gene match: 3. Per germline, CDR1 SGDLS and CDR2 YYNGEE. Method: immunoSEQ multiplex PCR; TCRdb's copy keeps in-frame clones and lacks some. Among a few hundred thousand clones listed, approximately 81% were seen once. This sample was taken from a study of blood T cell repertoires in COVID-19. The source of this sequence is a woman under 30 with acute or convalescent COVID-19. The V and J genes are TRBV9 and TRBJ2-7; TRBD2 aligns across 10 bases. Source material: peripheral blood. The DNA for the CDR3 is TGTGCCAGCAGCGTAGGAGGGACTAGCGTCTACGAGCAGTACTTC. Amino acid sequence: CASSVGGTSVYEQYF.